The 26 T cell receptor beta chains in this list originate from one sample, sequenced in a study of cytomegalovirus exposure and HLA in healthy donors. In the PCR, 60 Vbeta and 13 Jbeta primers were used. Measured with immunoSEQ multiplex PCR; TCRdb has only the in-frame clones, and not every one. The table lists 100,000 to 150,000 clones, 70% to 85% of them singletons, with approximately 2.6% in the top ten. Sequencing used PBMCs. These receptors were obtained from a boy under 10 years old in good health and CMV-seronegative.

The chain links TRBV4-1 to TRBJ1-2, with TRBD1 as a possible D gene (6 bases). CDR3 length: 15 amino acids. Germline assignment: CDR1 MGHRA and CDR2 YSYEKL. Trimming cost V 3 bases and J 4 bases, with 15 bases left between them. The CDR3 DNA sequence: TGCGCCAGCAGCCATCCGTTGACAGGATTCTATGGCTACACCTTC. It encodes CASSHPLTGFYGYTF.

For the CDR3, the DNA is TGTGCCAGCAGCCTCGGGACTTGGGGGGATGAGCAGTTCTTC. As protein: CASSLGTWGDEQFF. This chain links TRBV7-3 with TRBJ2-1; TRBD2 is a possible D gene (6 bases). Germline V gene lookup returns CDR1 SGHTA and CDR2 FQGTGA. Trimming pared 5 bases from V and 8 bases from J, leaving 16 bases between. The CDR3 loop spans 14 amino acids.

This chain joins TRBV9 and TRBJ1-1, with a weak D call TRBD1 (6 bases). V lost 7 bases and J lost 10, with 14 bases in between. The CDR3 is 11 residues long. From germline, CDR1 is SGDLS and CDR2 YYNGEE. CDR3 loop: CASAQGDIAFF. CDR3 nucleotide sequence: TGTGCCAGCGCTCAAGGGGACATAGCTTTCTTT. Filled out from reference TRBV9 and TRBJ1-1, the complete variable domain reads DSGVTQTPKHLITATGQRVTLRCSPRSGDLSVYWYQQSLDQGLQFLIQYYNGEERAKGNILERFSAQQFPDLHSELNLSSLELGDSALYFCASAQGDIAFFGQGTRLTVV.

This sequence joins TRBV6-6 and TRBJ2-1, with TRBD2 identical over 9 bases. Trimming cost V 6 bases and J 6 bases; bases outside gene matches: 3. This CDR3 has 13 amino acids. Germline V gene data show CDR1 as MNHNY and CDR2 as SVGAGI (reference sequence). The DNA of the CDR3 is TGTGCCAGCAGCCGGACTAGCGCCAATGAGCAGTTCTTC. Translated, it gives CASSRTSANEQFF.

The genes are TRBV7-9 and TRBJ2-7; TRBD1 matches at 10 bases. The trim removed 8 bases at V and 7 bases at J, leaving 11 bases unmatched. Germline CDR1 and CDR2: SEHNR and FQNEAQ (reference sequence). The CDR3 contains 14 residues. CDR3 nucleotide sequence: TGTGCCAGCCAGACCGGGACAGGGGAGGGGGAGCAGTACTTC. Encoded protein: CASQTGTGEGEQYF.

The chain has TRBV7-2 and TRBJ1-6; D remains unclear. Trimming took 1 base from V and 9 from J, leaving 16 bases between them. The CDR3 runs to 16 residues. Germline CDR1 SGHTA, CDR2 FQGNSA. CDR3 sequence: CASSLVVAAPGSPLHF. Here the CDR3 DNA reads TGTGCCAGCAGCTTAGTTGTGGCGGCCCCTGGTTCACCCCTCCACTTT.

The chain combines TRBV6-6 with TRBJ2-7; D gene unclear. CDR1 is MNHNY, CDR2 SVGAGI, per germline (reference sequence). The CDR3 has 10 residues. Deletions cut 8 bases from V and 3 bases from J, with 5 bases between. As DNA, the CDR3 is TGTGCCAGCGGGCTCTACGAGCAGTACTTC. The encoded protein is CASGLYEQYF.

The V call is TRBV5-1, the J call TRBJ2-3; no definite D call. V lost 0 bases and J lost 2, with 10 bases in between. CDR1 and CDR2 (germline): SGHRS, YFSETQ. The CDR3 has 15 residues. DNA for the CDR3: TGCGCCAGCAGCTTGGGAGGCATAAACACAGATACGCAGTATTTT. This codes for CASSLGGINTDTQYF.

This clone was found once. V gene TRBV7-7 combines with J gene TRBJ2-7, with 8 bases that match TRBD1. The CDR3 contains 13 residues. CDR1 and CDR2 from the germline V gene are SSHAT and FNYEAQ (reference sequence). DNA for the CDR3: TGTGCTAGCAGCTTAGTGGACAGGGACGAGCAGTACGTC. It codes for CASSLVDRDEQYV.

The chain is built from TRBV27 and TRBJ2-5; D might be TRBD1 (5 bases). The CDR3 has 12 residues. Germline assignment: CDR1 MNHEY and CDR2 SMNVEV (reference sequence). V was pared by 7 bases and J by 7 bases, with 13 bases between. The chain's CDR3 is CASTSDRGTQYF. CDR3 nucleotide sequence: TGTGCCAGCACTTCCGATAGGGGGACCCAGTACTTC.

This rearrangement joins TRBV5-1 to TRBJ1-1; 7 bases match TRBD1. Per the germline V gene, CDR1 is SGHRS and CDR2 is YFSETQ. V lost 1 base and J lost 6; bases outside the gene matches: 3. The CDR3 has 13 amino acids. The CDR3 sequence is CASSLIGQAEAFF. The CDR3 DNA is TGCGCCAGCAGCTTGATCGGACAGGCTGAAGCTTTCTTT.

The genes are TRBV13 and TRBJ1-1; TRBD1 aligns across 7 bases. Germline CDR1 PRHDT, CDR2 FYEKMQ (reference sequence). This CDR3 spans 15 amino acids. The V gene end was trimmed by 6 bases and the J gene end by 4 bases; junction bases not matched to a gene: 11. In DNA, the CDR3 is TGTGCCAGCAGTTTCAGGGGGGCGTGGAGCACTGAAGCTTTCTTT. This translates into CASSFRGAWSTEAFF.

The chain employs TRBV7-9 and TRBJ1-1, with a possible D match to TRBD1 (5 bases). This CDR3 has 15 amino acids. Between the trimmed V and J ends, which lost 3 bases and 0 bases, there was a span of 11 bases. Germline V gene data show CDR1 as SEHNR and CDR2 as FQNEAQ (reference sequence). CDR3: CASSFVRQMNTEAFF. In DNA form, the CDR3 reads TGTGCCAGCAGCTTTGTGAGACAGATGAACACTGAAGCTTTCTTT.

The V gene is TRBV7-8, the J gene TRBJ1-2, with 8 positions matching TRBD1. J was trimmed by 2 bases and V by 3 bases; bases with no gene match: 11. The V gene's germline CDR1 is SGHVS and CDR2 FQNEAQ. The CDR3 contains 17 residues. The CDR3 bases are TGTGCCAGCAGCTTCCGACAGGGGACCTCTGCAAACTATGGCTACACCTTC. Translating it yields CASSFRQGTSANYGYTF.

The V and J genes are TRBV19 and TRBJ1-2; tentatively, D is TRBD1 (5 bases). Germline V gene sequence: CDR1 LNHDA, CDR2 SQIVND (reference sequence). The V end lost 5 bases, the J end lost 0 bases, and 13 bases lay between the germline ends. This CDR3 has 15 amino acids. CDR3 sequence reads: CASSPSDSTNYGYTF. CDR3 coding DNA: TGTGCCAGTAGTCCGTCAGACAGTACTAACTATGGCTACACCTTC.

J is TRBJ1-5 and V is TRBV28; D not resolved. The CDR3 has 15 residues. With 6 bases removed from V and 2 bases from J, the gap between germline ends came to 14 bases. CDR1 is MDHEN and CDR2 is SYDVKM in the germline V gene. The CDR3, as DNA: TGTGCCAGCAGCACGACACCCCTCGGCAATCAGCCCCAGCATTTT. This encodes CASSTTPLGNQPQHF.

The chain employs TRBV4-3 and TRBJ2-2; D not resolved. Trimming took 0 bases from V and 0 from J, leaving 14 bases between them. This CDR3 comprises 18 residues. CDR1 is LGHNA, CDR2 YSLEER, per germline. CDR3: CASSQDALSAANTGELFF. In DNA, the CDR3 is TGCGCCAGCAGCCAAGATGCTCTCAGCGCAGCGAACACCGGGGAGCTGTTTTTT.

The gene calls are TRBV2 and TRBJ1-1; 7 nucleotides align to TRBD1. This CDR3 has 14 amino acids. CDR1 and CDR2 from the germline V gene are SNHLY and FYNNEI. V shed 7 bases, J shed 4 bases, and the junction held 9 bases outside the gene matches. The CDR3 coding sequence is TGTGCCAGCAACTTCAGGGGGTTGGTCACTGAAGCTTTCTTT. This encodes CASNFRGLVTEAFF.

There are a few counts of this clone. The rearrangement uses TRBV4-2 and TRBJ2-7; the match to TRBD2 covers 9 bases. The CDR3 totals 16 residues. Germline-derived CDR1 and CDR2 are LGHNA and YNFKEQ. The trim removed 3 bases at V and 0 bases at J, leaving 6 bases unmatched. The chain's CDR3 is CASSQAGTSHSYEQYF. The DNA for the CDR3 is TGTGCCAGCAGCCAGGCCGGGACTAGCCACTCCTACGAGCAGTACTTC.

The chain carries TRBV9 and TRBJ1-2, with TRBD1 matching over 7 bases. Germline CDR1 and CDR2: SGDLS and YYNGEE. Trimming at V came to 2 bases and at J to 5 bases, leaving 15 bases not matched to a gene. There are 17 residues in the CDR3. CDR3 sequence reads: CASSVTGTVFDRYGYTF. As DNA, the CDR3 is TGTGCCAGCAGCGTTACCGGGACAGTATTCGACCGATATGGCTACACCTTC.

The gene calls are TRBV4-1 and TRBJ1-4; D gene unclear. The V gene's germline CDR1 is MGHRA and CDR2 YSYEKL. V lost 3 bases to trimming and J lost 7 bases, with 9 bases between them. CDR3 length equals 13 residues. CDR3 sequence: CASSQFISEKLFF. The CDR3 DNA reads TGCGCCAGCAGCCAGTTCATCAGTGAAAAACTGTTTTTT.

The chain uses TRBV21-1 and TRBJ1-1; the table gives TRBD1 as D, unverified against the DNA. TRBV21-1 is listed as a pseudogene. CDR3 length equals 14 residues. In nucleotides, the CDR3 is TGTGCCAGCAGCAGGAGCAGGGGGAACACTGAAGCTTTCTTT. Amino acid sequence: CASSRSRGNTEAFF.

This clone appeared a single time. The chain combines TRBV5-1 with TRBJ2-3; D may be TRBD2 (5 bases). This CDR3 contains 14 residues. Trimming stripped 3 bases from V and 4 bases from J, with 12 bases between. CDR1 and CDR2 (germline): SGHRS, YFSETQ. CDR3 sequence reads: CASSWELRADTQYF. The DNA of the CDR3 is TGCGCCAGCAGCTGGGAGCTACGGGCAGATACGCAGTATTTT.

This clone was picked up a small number of times. The chain uses TRBV11-3 and TRBJ2-7; D not certain. V lost 5 bases to trimming and J lost 0 bases, with 5 bases between them. The germline CDR1 and CDR2 sequences are SGHNT and YENEEA. The CDR3 covers 12 residues. The CDR3, as DNA: TGTGCCAGCAGCCCGTCCTCCTACGAGCAGTACTTC. Translation: CASSPSSYEQYF.

The rearrangement links TRBV11-2 to TRBJ2-2; no definite D call. CDR1 is SGHAT, CDR2 FQNNGV, per germline. V gave up 4 bases and J gave up 5 bases, with 8 bases separating them. CDR3 size: 13 residues. The CDR3 sequence is CASSSFKTGELFF. For the CDR3, the DNA is TGTGCCAGCAGCTCCTTTAAAACCGGGGAGCTGTTTTTT.

V gene TRBV6-5 combines with J gene TRBJ2-1; 8 nucleotides match TRBD2. Trimming cost V 7 bases and J 7 bases; bases outside gene matches: 12. CDR3 length: 15 residues. Germline values: CDR1 MNHEY, CDR2 SVGAGI. CDR3 in DNA: TGTGCCAGCACCCAACCCGGGACTAGGGTAAATGAGCAGTTCTTC. It translates to CASTQPGTRVNEQFF.